This entry features one T cell receptor beta chain sequence. No antigen is known for it. These data are taken from a study of T cell responses to AZD1222 COVID-19 vaccine. Overall study context: Recipients boosted at about 4 weeks or about 12 weeks are pooled.

This table comes from immunoSEQ multiplex PCR, and its TCRdb copy is limited to in-frame clones, with some not included. Here the sample spans some 110,000 clones, about 86% being singletons. Whole-study findings and limits: Clonal diversity was possibly underestimated, and white British individuals and females predominated among donors. Spike-specific TCR breadth and depth grew following two AZD1222 doses. Baseline serology detected seropositivity in only six AZD1222 recipients.

The clonotype originates from an adult in good health. The sample in question was peripheral blood, obtained on day 0 of AZD1222 vaccination.

The chain's CDR3 is CASSYGALGNTGELFF. In nucleotides, the CDR3 is TGTGCCAGCAGTTACGGGGCCCTAGGAAACACCGGGGAGCTGTTTTTT. The chain links TRBV6-2 or TRBV6-3 to TRBJ2-2, with a possible D match to TRBD1 (5 bases). The ends were cut back, 2 bases at V and 2 bases at J, with 12 bases in the middle. The CDR3 runs to 16 residues. Germline loops: CDR1 MNHEY, CDR2 SVGEGT.